This T cell receptor (beta chain) was recovered during a study of T cell responses to AZD1222 COVID-19 vaccine. With respect to this clone: Its antigen is not known.

Study results and caveats: Baseline seropositivity occurred in only a handful of AZD1222 recipients.

The CDR3 is 9 residues long. Trimming removed 7 bases from V and 5 bases from J, with 3 bases in between. Germline CDR1 and CDR2: DFQATT and SNEGSKA (reference sequence). Measured with immunoSEQ multiplex PCR; TCRdb has only the in-frame clones, and not every one. The sample lists 100,000 to 150,000 clones, 89% seen once, with roughly 1.5% in the top ten. V and J are TRBV20-1 and TRBJ2-1; D is uncertain. The receptor comes from an adult in good health. Sample: peripheral blood, taken on day 0 of AZD1222 vaccination. CDR3 amino acids: CSVDNEQFF. The CDR3 DNA is TGCAGTGTGGACAATGAGCAGTTCTTC.